This is a list of T cell receptor beta chains from one sample in a study of OX40 agonist ivuxolimab in advanced cancers. TCRdb's table, derived via immunoSEQ multiplex PCR, lists solely in-frame clones and lacks some. The sample shows around 65,000 clones, approximately 92% of them seen only once. This specimen was CD4+ or CD8+ T cells sorted from blood, taken in a trial of the OX40 agonist ivuxolimab. All receptors come from an adult with an advanced solid tumor such as melanoma, head and neck, liver or kidney cancer. Both conserved end residues are part of each CDR3. A D gene is named only where the DNA matches it firmly. Not all rows give a size; the values are once, few, many and, for expanded clones, a class.

abundance	d_gene	v_gene	j_gene	CDR3aa	CDR3nt
once	TRBD1	TRBV5-1	TRBJ1-1	CASSWSSQGTTEAFF	TGCGCCAGCAGCTGGAGCTCACAGGGGACCACTGAAGCTTTCTTT
NA	TRBD2	TRBV7-6	TRBJ2-1	CASSLVHSGSPPYNEQFF	TGTGCCAGCAGCTTAGTTCATAGCGGGAGCCCTCCCTACAATGAGCAGTTCTTC
NA	NA	TRBV19	TRBJ1-4	CASSIPSEKLFF	TGTGCCAGTAGTATTCCGAGTGAAAAACTGTTTTTT
NA	TRBD1	TRBV9	TRBJ1-2	CASPPQGQLANYGYTF	TGTGCCAGCCCGCCCCAGGGACAGTTAGCTAACTATGGCTACACCTTC
NA	TRBD1	TRBV5-6	TRBJ1-6	CASSFRTGGPLHF	TGTGCCAGCAGCTTTAGGACAGGGGGGCCCCTCCACTTT
NA	NA	TRBV27	TRBJ2-3	CASRGLVTDTQYF	TGTGCCAGCAGGGGGCTAGTTACAGATACGCAGTATTTT
NA	NA	TRBV7-9	TRBJ2-3	CASSWEDEGAQYF	TGTGCCAGCAGCTGGGAGGACGAGGGTGCGCAGTATTTT
few	NA	TRBV5-5	TRBJ2-7	CASSWRPGSYEQYF	TGTGCCAGCAGCTGGAGGCCAGGGTCCTACGAGCAGTACTTC
NA	TRBD2	TRBV11-3	TRBJ2-5	CASSLDAGGGETQYF	TGTGCCAGCAGCTTAGATGCGGGAGGGGGAGAGACCCAGTACTTC
few	NA	TRBV6-5	TRBJ2-5	CASSYRGFAETQYF	TGTGCCAGCAGTTACAGAGGGTTCGCAGAGACCCAGTACTTC
NA	NA	TRBV5-1	TRBJ2-5	CASSTDGLVQETQYF	TGCGCCAGCAGCACGGACGGCCTGGTCCAAGAGACCCAGTACTTC
NA	NA	TRBV7-3	TRBJ2-1	CASSTANVNEQFF	TGTGCCAGCAGCACAGCGAATGTTAATGAGCAGTTCTTC
NA	TRBD1	TRBV6-6	TRBJ1-1	CASNLQGDTEAFF	TGTGCCAGCAACCTTCAGGGGGACACTGAAGCTTTCTTT
NA	NA	TRBV6-5	TRBJ1-1	CASSPGPTNTEAFF	TGTGCCAGCAGTCCAGGACCAACGAACACTGAAGCTTTCTTT
NA	NA	TRBV18	TRBJ2-2	CASSPTGRTGELFF	TGTGCCAGCTCACCCACAGGGAGAACCGGGGAGCTGTTTTTT